These 4 T cell receptor beta chains were sequenced from one sample in a study of blood T cell repertoires in COVID-19. Clones were read by immunoSEQ multiplex PCR, and TCRdb kept only the in-frame ones, dropping some. The data show about 77,000 clones, roughly 90% seen once. The sequenced sample consisted of peripheral blood. All receptors derive from a woman older than 75 with active or convalescent COVID-19.

CDR3 bases: TGTGCCAGTAGTGCTGGACGGACGGGGGGCACTGAAGCTTTCTTT. Its protein product is CASSAGRTGGTEAFF. The chain links TRBV19 to TRBJ1-1, with a weak D call TRBD1 (5 bases). V lost 5 bases and J lost 4, with 17 bases in between. Looked up from germline, CDR1 is LNHDA and CDR2 is SQIVND (reference sequence). The CDR3 runs 15 residues.

The chain is built from TRBV5-6 and TRBJ2-7; 7 positions match TRBD1. This CDR3 region has 15 residues. V shed 4 bases and J 2 bases; nucleotides not matched to a gene: 9. From germline, CDR1 is SGHDT and CDR2 YYEEEE. The CDR3 sequence: CASSRPRTGTYEQYF. CDR3 DNA: TGTGCCAGCAGCAGGCCCCGGACAGGAACCTACGAGCAGTACTTC.

The genes are TRBV27 and TRBJ2-1, with 9 bases matching TRBD2. V gave up 6 bases and J gave up 13 bases; unmatched junction bases: 4. The CDR3 runs to 11 residues. Germline V lookup: CDR1 MNHEY, CDR2 SMNVEV (reference sequence). The CDR3 DNA sequence: TGTGCCAGCAGCCTAGCGGGGCAACAGTTCTTC. As protein: CASSLAGQQFF.

The chain is built from TRBV4-3 and TRBJ2-7, with TRBD1 identical over 8 bases. V dropped 4 bases and J dropped 4; count of bases not matched to a gene: 6. Per the germline V gene, CDR1 is LGHNA and CDR2 is YSLEER. There are 14 residues in the CDR3. CDR3 region: CASSRWTGPYEQYF. The CDR3 nucleotides read TGCGCCAGCAGCCGATGGACAGGGCCGTACGAGCAGTACTTC.